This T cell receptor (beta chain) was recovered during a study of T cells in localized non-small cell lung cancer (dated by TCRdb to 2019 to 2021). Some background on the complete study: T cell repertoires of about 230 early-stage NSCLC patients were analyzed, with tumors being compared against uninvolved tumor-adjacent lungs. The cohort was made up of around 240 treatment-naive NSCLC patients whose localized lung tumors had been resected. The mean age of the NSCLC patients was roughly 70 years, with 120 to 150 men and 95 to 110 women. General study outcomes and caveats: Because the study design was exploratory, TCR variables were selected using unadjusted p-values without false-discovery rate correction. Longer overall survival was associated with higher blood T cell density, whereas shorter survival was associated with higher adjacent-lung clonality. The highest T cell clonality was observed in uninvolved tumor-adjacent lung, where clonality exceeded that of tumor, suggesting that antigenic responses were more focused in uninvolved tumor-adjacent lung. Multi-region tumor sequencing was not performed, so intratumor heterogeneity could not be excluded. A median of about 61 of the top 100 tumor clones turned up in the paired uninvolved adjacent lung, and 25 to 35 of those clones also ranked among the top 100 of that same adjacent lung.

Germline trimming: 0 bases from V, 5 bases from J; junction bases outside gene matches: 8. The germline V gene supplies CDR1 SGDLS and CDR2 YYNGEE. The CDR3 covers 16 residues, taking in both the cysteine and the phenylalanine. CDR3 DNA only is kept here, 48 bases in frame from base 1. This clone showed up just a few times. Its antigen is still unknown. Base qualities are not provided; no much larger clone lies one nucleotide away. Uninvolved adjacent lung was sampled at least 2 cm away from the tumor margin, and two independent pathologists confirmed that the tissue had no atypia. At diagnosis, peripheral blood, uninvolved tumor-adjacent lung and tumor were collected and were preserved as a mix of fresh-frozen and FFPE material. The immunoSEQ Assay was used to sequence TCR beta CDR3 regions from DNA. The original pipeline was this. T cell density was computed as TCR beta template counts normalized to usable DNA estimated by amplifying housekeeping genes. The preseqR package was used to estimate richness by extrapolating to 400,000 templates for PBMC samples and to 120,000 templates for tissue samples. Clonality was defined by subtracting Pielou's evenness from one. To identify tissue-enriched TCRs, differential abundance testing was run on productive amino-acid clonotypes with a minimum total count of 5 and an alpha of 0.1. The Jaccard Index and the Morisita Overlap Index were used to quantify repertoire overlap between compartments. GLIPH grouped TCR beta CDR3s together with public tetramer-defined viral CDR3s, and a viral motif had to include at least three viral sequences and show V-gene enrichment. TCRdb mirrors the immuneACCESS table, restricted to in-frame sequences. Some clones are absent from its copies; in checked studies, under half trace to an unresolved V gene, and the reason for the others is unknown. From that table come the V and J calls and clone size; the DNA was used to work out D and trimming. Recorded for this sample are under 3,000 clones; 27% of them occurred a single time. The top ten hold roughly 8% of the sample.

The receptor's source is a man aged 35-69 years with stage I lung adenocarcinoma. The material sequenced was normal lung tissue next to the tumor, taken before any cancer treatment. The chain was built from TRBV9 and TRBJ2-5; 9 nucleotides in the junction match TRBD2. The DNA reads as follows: TGTGCCAGCAGCGTAGATGGTAGCGGGAGAATGGAGACCCAGTACTTC. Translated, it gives CASSVDGSGRMETQYF.